These 32 T cell receptor beta chains came from one sample sequenced in a study of cytomegalovirus exposure and HLA in healthy donors. Researchers ran the PCR with 60 Vbeta and 13 Jbeta primers. Method: immunoSEQ multiplex PCR; TCRdb's copy keeps in-frame clones and lacks some. This table holds approximately 120,000 clones. The sample consisted of PBMCs. The receptors were sampled from a man aged 35 to 55 in good health and CMV-seronegative.

The rearrangement uses TRBV28 and TRBJ2-3, with D unresolved. Trimming shortened V by 6 bases and J by 0 bases, and 16 bases separated the two germline ends. Germline V CDR1 and CDR2: MDHEN, SYDVKM. The CDR3 spans 16 residues. CDR3 loop: CASSLSTAPSTDTQYF. CDR3 coding DNA: TGTGCCAGCAGCCTGTCAACAGCCCCTAGCACAGATACGCAGTATTTT. The full variable domain, rest sourced from reference TRBV28 and TRBJ2-3, is DVKVTQSSRYLVKRTGEKVFLECVQDMDHENMFWYRQDPGLGLRLIYFSYDVKMKEKGDIPEGYSVSREKKERFSLILESASTNQTSMYLCASSLSTAPSTDTQYFGPGTRLTVL.

The rearrangement uses TRBV7-2 and TRBJ2-1; D may be TRBD2 (6 bases). The V end lost 7 bases, the J end lost 5 bases, and 15 bases lay between the germline ends. The CDR3 totals 14 residues. Germline V gene data show CDR1 as SGHTA and CDR2 as FQGNSA. The CDR3 reads CASTQWSGDNEQFF. CDR3 DNA sequence: TGTGCCAGCACCCAGTGGTCGGGGGACAATGAGCAGTTCTTC.

The J gene is TRBJ2-2, the V gene TRBV11-2; D unresolved. Trimming stripped 1 base from V and 5 bases from J, with 5 bases between. CDR3 length: 13 residues. In germline, CDR1 is SGHAT, CDR2 FQNNGV. In DNA, the CDR3 is TGTGCCAGCAGCTTAGTAGTAACCGGGGAGCTGTTTTTT. This translates into CASSLVVTGELFF.

The J gene is TRBJ2-5, the V gene TRBV2; 7 bases line up with TRBD1. CDR1 is SNHLY and CDR2 is FYNNEI in the germline V gene. With 6 bases clipped from V and 3 bases from J, the junction kept 4 bases outside the gene matches. This CDR3 has 13 amino acids. CDR3 protein: CASRITGEETQYF. Written as DNA, the CDR3 is TGTGCCAGCAGGATAACAGGGGAAGAGACCCAGTACTTC.

The CDR3 spells CASSFAPPAGELFF. Written as DNA, the CDR3 is TGTGCCAGCAGCTTTGCACCCCCAGCCGGGGAGCTGTTTTTT. This chain links TRBV11-3 with TRBJ2-2; no reliable D call. The CDR3 sequence is 14 residues long. V lost 3 bases and J lost 6, with 11 bases in between. Germline CDR1 reads SGHNT; CDR2 reads YENEEA.

The rearrangement links TRBV5-5 to TRBJ1-1; D ambiguous. The CDR3 sequence is 14 residues long. CDR1 SGHKS and CDR2 YYEKEE come from the germline V gene (reference sequence). The germline V and J ends were trimmed by 2 bases and 0 bases, with 8 bases remaining between them. CDR3 DNA: TGTGCCAGCAGCTTCGGTATGATGAACACTGAAGCTTTCTTT. The encoded protein is CASSFGMMNTEAFF.

The chain carries TRBV6-1 and TRBJ2-4, with D perhaps TRBD1 (6 bases). The germline V and J ends were trimmed by 8 bases and 4 bases, with 12 bases remaining between them. The CDR3 covers 13 residues. CDR1 and CDR2 from the germline V gene are MNHNS and SASEGT. The CDR3, as DNA: TGTGCCAGCGCCGGGACAAAGAAAAACATTCAGTACTTC. Its protein is CASAGTKKNIQYF.

Concerning this clone: At the DNA level, this CDR3 is encoded by other sequences in the same sample as well. This chain links TRBV5-1 with TRBJ1-5; D gene uncertain. Germline CDR1 reads SGHRS; CDR2 reads YFSETQ. Between the trimmed V and J ends, which lost 4 bases and 2 bases, there was a span of 7 bases. The CDR3 contains 13 residues. DNA of the CDR3: TGCGCCAGCAGCGCCGAGGGCAATCAGCCCCAGCATTTT. Its protein product is CASSAEGNQPQHF.

V usage is TRBV5-5 and J usage is TRBJ1-4; weak D call: TRBD1 (6 bases). Trimming shortened V by 4 bases and J by 1 base, and 20 bases separated the two germline ends. Germline V gene sequence: CDR1 SGHKS, CDR2 YYEKEE (reference sequence). This CDR3 has 18 amino acids. The CDR3 DNA is TGTGCCAGCAGCCCCATAGCCGGCAGGGGTAGAACTAATGAAAAACTGTTTTTT. The encoded protein is CASSPIAGRGRTNEKLFF.

The chain couples TRBV7-8 to TRBJ2-3; D is unresolved. V was cut by 6 bases and J by 0 bases, with 13 bases left in between. The CDR3 totals 15 residues. The germline V gene encodes CDR1 SGHVS and CDR2 FQNEAQ. CDR3 residues: CASRIAEVSTDTQYF. The CDR3 DNA sequence: TGTGCCAGCAGAATAGCTGAAGTTAGCACAGATACGCAGTATTTT. The variable domain in full, completed from reference TRBV7-8 and TRBJ2-3, reads GAGVSQSPRYKVAKRGQDVALRCDPISGHVSLFWYQQALGQGPEFLTYFQNEAQLDKSGLPSDRFFAERPEGSVSTLKIQRTQQEDSAVYLCASRIAEVSTDTQYFGPGTRLTVL.

The chain links TRBV5-1 to TRBJ2-2; 7 bases agree with TRBD2. V was pared by 4 bases and J by 13 bases, with 31 bases of the junction left unmatched. Per the germline V gene, CDR1 is SGHRS and CDR2 is YFSETQ. CDR3 size: 20 residues. The CDR3 spells CASSRALAVRLLDRAVRLFF. The CDR3 DNA reads TGCGCCAGCAGCAGAGCCCTAGCGGTCCGCCTACTAGACCGGGCAGTACGGCTGTTTTTT.

The chain couples TRBV2 to TRBJ1-5; 10 nucleotides agree with TRBD1. V shed 7 bases, J shed 0 bases, and the junction held 9 bases outside the gene matches. Per the germline V gene, CDR1 is SNHLY and CDR2 is FYNNEI. This CDR3 spans 17 amino acids. DNA for the CDR3: TGTGCCAGCACTCCCTGGGACAGGGGATATAGCAATCAGCCCCAGCATTTT. It specifies CASTPWDRGYSNQPQHF.

The chain couples TRBV10-3 to TRBJ2-2; 15 positions agree with TRBD2. Germline CDR1 reads ENHRY; CDR2 reads SYGVKD. The J segment lost 4 bases and the V segment lost 4 bases, leaving 1 base of the junction unmatched. The CDR3 has 16 amino acids. The CDR3 region is CAISVGLAGGTGELFF. DNA for the CDR3: TGTGCCATCAGTGTGGGACTAGCGGGGGGCACCGGGGAGCTGTTTTTT.

CDR3 loop: CASSYAGAGDGYTF. CDR3 coding DNA: TGTGCCAGCAGTTATGCAGGGGCAGGGGACGGCTACACCTTC. The chain joins TRBV6-5 to TRBJ1-2; possibly TRBD1 for D (6 bases). CDR3 length: 14 amino acids. CDR1 and CDR2 from the germline V gene are MNHEY and SVGAGI. V dropped 3 bases and J dropped 8 bases, with 16 bases sitting between them.

V gene TRBV7-9 combines with J gene TRBJ2-3; 8 bases map to TRBD1. The J segment lost 6 bases and the V segment lost 5 bases, leaving 16 bases of the junction unmatched. The CDR3 is 17 amino acids. CDR1 is SEHNR and CDR2 is FQNEAQ in the germline V gene (reference sequence). CDR3 loop: CASSRLLQGASRDTQYF. DNA for the CDR3: TGTGCCAGCAGCCGTTTATTGCAGGGGGCTTCACGGGATACGCAGTATTTT.

The V and J genes are TRBV28 and TRBJ1-5, with 8 bases matching TRBD1. The CDR3 has 16 residues. Trimming removed 6 bases from V and 4 bases from J; junction bases left unmatched: 11. Germline V lookup: CDR1 MDHEN, CDR2 SYDVKM. CDR3 bases: TGTGCCAGCAGCCAGATGGCAGGGGGCTGGAATCAGCCCCAGCATTTT. As protein: CASSQMAGGWNQPQHF.

V gene TRBV4-2 combines with J gene TRBJ2-1; TRBD2 might be the D (6 bases). CDR1 LGHNA and CDR2 YNFKEQ come from the germline V gene. V shed 1 base and J shed 7 bases, with 17 bases lying between them. This CDR3 contains 16 residues. CDR3 loop: CASSQGREPLRNEQFF. CDR3 DNA sequence: TGTGCCAGCAGCCAAGGACGGGAGCCCCTGCGAAATGAGCAGTTCTTC.

The chain has TRBV7-8 and TRBJ2-7; D is uncertain. This CDR3 region has 15 residues. In germline, CDR1 is SGHVS, CDR2 FQNEAQ. Between the trimmed V and J ends, which lost 0 bases and 2 bases, there was a span of 11 bases. CDR3: CASSLARPVTYEQYF. The CDR3 DNA follows: TGTGCCAGCAGCTTAGCGCGGCCGGTCACCTACGAGCAGTACTTC.

The rearrangement uses TRBV13 and TRBJ2-7; D remains unclear. The V end was cut by 2 bases, the J end by 1 base, with 12 bases between. CDR3 length: 15 amino acids. Germline values: CDR1 PRHDT, CDR2 FYEKMQ (reference sequence). The CDR3 nucleotides are TGTGCCAGCAGCTTATTTTTCGGAGAATCCTACGAGCAGTACTTC. Translated: CASSLFFGESYEQYF.

The V call is TRBV28, the J call TRBJ1-5, with TRBD1 matching over 8 bases. Trimming cost V 7 bases and J 11 bases; bases outside gene matches: 10. CDR3 length equals 13 residues. Germline loops: CDR1 MDHEN, CDR2 SYDVKM. The CDR3 is CASTPTDRGTQHF. The DNA for the CDR3 is TGTGCCAGCACCCCAACCGACAGGGGAACCCAGCATTTT. Complete variable domain (other parts from reference TRBV28 and TRBJ1-5): DVKVTQSSRYLVKRTGEKVFLECVQDMDHENMFWYRQDPGLGLRLIYFSYDVKMKEKGDIPEGYSVSREKKERFSLILESASTNQTSMYLCASTPTDRGTQHFGDGTRLSIL.

The DNA of the CDR3 is TGCGCCAGCAGCTTTAGCGGGATTAGAGGAGATACGCAGTATTTT. Translated, it gives CASSFSGIRGDTQYF. This chain uses TRBV5-1 with TRBJ2-3; 8 nucleotides match TRBD2. V lost 2 bases, J lost 5 bases, and 7 bases stayed unmatched. The CDR3 contains 15 residues. Germline CDR1 reads SGHRS; CDR2 reads YFSETQ.

This chain uses TRBV21-1 with TRBJ1-1; the DNA was not compared with TRBD1, the D call given in the table. TRBV21-1 is a listed pseudogene. The CDR3 has 14 amino acids. This CDR3 reads CASSKGGRVTEAFF. The CDR3 region has the DNA TGTGCCAGCAGCAAAGGGGGCAGGGTCACTGAAGCTTTCTTT.

J is TRBJ2-7 and V is TRBV7-3, with D possibly being TRBD2 (6 bases). CDR1 is SGHTA and CDR2 is FQGTGA in the germline V gene. The CDR3 sequence is 14 residues long. V lost 0 bases to trimming and J lost 2 bases, with 8 bases between them. The CDR3 protein is CASSLTSGPYEQYF. DNA for the CDR3: TGTGCCAGCAGCTTAACTAGCGGTCCCTACGAGCAGTACTTC.

The V call is TRBV4-1, the J call TRBJ1-2; D is uncertain. V shed 2 bases and J shed 10 bases, with 17 bases lying between them. The CDR3 contains 14 residues. Germline CDR1 is MGHRA and CDR2 is YSYEKL. In DNA, the CDR3 is TGCGCCAGCAGCCAAAACCTTCTCTTTGGGCTCTACACCTTC. It is translated as CASSQNLLFGLYTF.

The rearrangement uses TRBV5-4 and TRBJ2-5, with D maybe TRBD2 (5 bases). The V gene's germline CDR1 is SGHNT and CDR2 YYREEE (reference sequence). The CDR3 covers 12 residues. V was pared by 4 bases and J by 5 bases, with 9 bases between. CDR3 nucleotide sequence: TGTGCCAGCAGCCTAGAGGGTGAGACCCAGTACTTC. As protein: CASSLEGETQYF.

The chain couples TRBV7-9 to TRBJ2-2, with 10 bases aligning to TRBD2. Trimming removed 6 bases from V and 1 base from J; junction bases left unmatched: 11. Per the germline V gene, CDR1 is SEHNR and CDR2 is FQNEAQ (reference sequence). The CDR3 loop spans 18 amino acids. CDR3 in DNA: TGTGCCAGCAGTCGCAGCGGACTAGCGGAGAGGAACACCGGGGAGCTGTTTTTT. It encodes CASSRSGLAERNTGELFF. Full variable domain (remainder filled in from reference TRBV7-9 and TRBJ2-2): DTGVSQNPRHKITKRGQNVTFRCDPISEHNRLYWYRQTLGQGPEFLTYFQNEAQLEKSRLLSDRFSAERPKGSFSTLEIQRTEQGDSAMYLCASSRSGLAERNTGELFFGEGSRLTVL.

The J gene is TRBJ2-3, the V gene TRBV6-1, with D perhaps TRBD1 (5 bases). V was pared by 8 bases and J by 1 base, with 16 bases between. The germline V gene encodes CDR1 MNHNS and CDR2 SASEGT. This CDR3 has 15 amino acids. DNA of the CDR3: TGTGCCAGCCGAAGGATGGGGCAGGGCACAGATACGCAGTATTTT. Translated: CASRRMGQGTDTQYF.

This chain joins TRBV7-9 and TRBJ2-1; TRBD2 aligns across 8 bases. Trimming cost V 1 base and J 5 bases; bases outside gene matches: 4. CDR1 is SEHNR and CDR2 is FQNEAQ in the germline V gene (reference sequence). The CDR3 length is 15 residues. The CDR3 region has the DNA TGTGCCAGCAGCTTAGTAGGGACTAGGAACAATGAGCAGTTCTTC. Residues: CASSLVGTRNNEQFF.

This chain connects TRBV28 to TRBJ2-5; perhaps TRBD1 as D (6 bases). CDR1 is MDHEN and CDR2 is SYDVKM in the germline V gene. This CDR3 has 13 residues. Trimming removed 4 bases from V and 6 bases from J, with 12 bases in between. CDR3 region: CASSSGQKQTQYF. The CDR3 DNA sequence: TGTGCCAGCAGTTCGGGACAAAAGCAGACCCAGTACTTC.

The chain has TRBV7-9 and TRBJ1-2, with a possible D match to TRBD1 (6 bases). CDR1 SEHNR and CDR2 FQNEAQ come from the germline V gene (reference sequence). Trimming cost V 5 bases and J 5 bases, with 12 bases left between them. CDR3 length: 13 amino acids. The CDR3 is CASSDRQDYGYTF. The CDR3 nucleotides are TGTGCCAGCAGCGATCGACAGGATTATGGCTACACCTTC.

The genes are TRBV6-5 and TRBJ1-2; 10 bases map to TRBD1. The J segment lost 2 bases and the V segment lost 6 bases, leaving 6 bases of the junction unmatched. From germline, CDR1 is MNHEY and CDR2 SVGAGI. The CDR3 is 15 residues long. Here the CDR3 DNA reads TGTGCCAGCAGGCTTGACAGGGGGCAAAACTATGGCTACACCTTC. Its translation: CASRLDRGQNYGYTF.

The gene calls are TRBV11-2 and TRBJ1-2; 8 bases match TRBD1. With V trimmed by 5 bases and J by 3 bases, 5 bases remained unmatched. CDR1 and CDR2 from the germline V gene are SGHAT and FQNNGV. CDR3 size: 14 residues. This CDR3 is CASSSDRGYYGYTF. In nucleotides, the CDR3 is TGTGCCAGCAGCAGCGACAGGGGTTACTATGGCTACACCTTC.